This T cell receptor beta chain derives from a study of T cells in Graves' hyperthyroidism and ophthalmopathy. Germline values: CDR1 KGHDR, CDR2 SFDVKD. Trimming shortened V by 6 bases and J by 9 bases, and 16 bases separated the two germline ends. The length of the CDR3 is 13 residues. TCR beta CDR3 regions were amplified from RNA. The HTBI primer set drove a first-round RT-PCR of the TCR CDR3. TCRdb re-analysed the multiplex PCR reads in MiXCR, keeping a single row per CDR3 protein. The sample consists of more than 600,000 distinct CDR3 sequences, approximately 16% of them appearing once. The chain couples TRBV24-1 to TRBJ1-2; no clear D gene. The TCR was taken from a man between 18 and 29 years old with Graves' hyperthyroidism. Source material: blood. Here the CDR3 DNA reads TGTGCCACCAGTCGGTCTTACTCAACCAGCTACACCTTC. Protein sequence: CATSRSYSTSYTF.